The 15 T cell receptor beta chains below all came from one sample that was sequenced in a study of control samples from healthy donors and cancer patients. Sequencing used immunoSEQ multiplex PCR; TCRdb keeps in-frame clones, though not all of them. This sample has about 130,000 clones, with around 94% found just once. The source material was PBMCs. The receptors were gathered from a man in his fifties or sixties with colorectal cancer.

The V and J genes are TRBV4-1 and TRBJ1-1; no firm D call. Between the trimmed V and J ends, which lost 4 bases and 0 bases, there was a span of 9 bases. The CDR3 length is 14 residues. CDR1 is MGHRA and CDR2 is YSYEKL in the germline V gene. The CDR3 sequence: CASSPRWVNTEAFF. The CDR3 DNA reads as TGCGCCAGCAGCCCGAGGTGGGTGAACACTGAAGCTTTCTTT.

V gene TRBV4-3 combines with J gene TRBJ2-1; 9 bases are shared with TRBD1. Germline-derived CDR1 and CDR2 are LGHNA and YSLEER. The length of the CDR3 is 15 residues. J gave up 10 bases and V 0 bases, and 7 bases lay outside the gene matches. This CDR3 reads CASSQETGGIMEQFF. The DNA for the CDR3 is TGCGCCAGCAGCCAAGAAACAGGGGGCATTATGGAGCAGTTCTTC.

The CDR3 sequence: CASRRLSDTQYF. The CDR3 DNA reads as TGTGCCAGCAGACGACTCTCAGATACGCAGTATTTT. This sequence joins TRBV7-9 and TRBJ2-3; no definite D call. The V end was cut by 6 bases, the J end by 4 bases, with 8 bases between. Germline V gene data show CDR1 as SEHNR and CDR2 as FQNEAQ (reference sequence). The CDR3 length is 12 residues.

This clone was seen only once. This chain uses TRBV19 with TRBJ1-5, with D possibly being TRBD1 (6 bases). Deletions cut 7 bases from V and 0 bases from J, with 19 bases between. There are 17 residues in the CDR3. CDR1 is LNHDA, CDR2 SQIVND, per germline (reference sequence). The CDR3 coding sequence is TGTGCCAGTACCTCCTCCCACAGGGTTTATAGCAATCAGCCCCAGCATTTT. As protein: CASTSSHRVYSNQPQHF.

The chain combines TRBV19 with TRBJ1-4; D is ambiguous. The CDR3 is 15 residues long. The V end was cut by 5 bases, the J end by 6 bases, with 16 bases between. Germline CDR1 reads LNHDA; CDR2 reads SQIVND (reference sequence). CDR3 residues: CASSPSRRWDEKLFF. CDR3 bases: TGTGCCAGTAGTCCCTCGAGGAGATGGGATGAAAAACTGTTTTTT.

The rearrangement joins TRBV4-1 to TRBJ1-5; TRBD1 matches 10 bases. V shed 0 bases and J 3 bases; nucleotides not matched to a gene: 14. CDR1 MGHRA and CDR2 YSYEKL come from the germline V gene. This CDR3 comprises 20 residues. CDR3 DNA: TGCGCCAGCAGCCAAGATACCGGCCACCTGGACAGGGGGATCAATCAGCCCCAGCATTTT. Translating it yields CASSQDTGHLDRGINQPQHF.

V usage is TRBV27 and J usage is TRBJ1-1; 7 nucleotides agree with TRBD1. The germline V gene has CDR1 MNHEY and CDR2 SMNVEV (reference sequence). This CDR3 comprises 15 residues. J lost 5 bases, V lost 5 bases, and 11 bases had no gene match. CDR3 in DNA: TGTGCCAGCAGTAGACAGGGACCTAAAGGGACTGAAGCTTTCTTT. This codes for CASSRQGPKGTEAFF.

The chain has TRBV18 and TRBJ1-3; D gene unclear. The V gene lost 3 bases and the J gene lost 0 bases, with 15 bases spanning the gap. Germline CDR1 KGHSH, CDR2 LQKENI. The CDR3 consists of 17 residues. The CDR3 DNA sequence: TGTGCCAGCTCACCCAAAACCGGGCCGATCTCTGGAAACACCATATATTTT. Protein: CASSPKTGPISGNTIYF.

The chain carries TRBV7-2 and TRBJ2-7; D perhaps matches TRBD2 (5 bases). V lost 3 bases and J lost 2, with 8 bases in between. This CDR3 has 13 amino acids. CDR1 and CDR2 from the germline V gene are SGHTA and FQGNSA. The CDR3 reads CASSLNGAYEQYF. CDR3 nucleotides: TGTGCCAGCAGCTTGAACGGGGCCTACGAGCAGTACTTC.

The chain couples TRBV11-2 to TRBJ1-5; the D is unclear. V was pared by 2 bases and J by 6 bases, with 8 bases between. This CDR3 has 13 amino acids. Per germline, CDR1 SGHAT and CDR2 FQNNGV. The CDR3 reads CASSLKLGQPQHF. Here the CDR3 DNA reads TGTGCCAGCAGCTTAAAATTGGGTCAGCCCCAGCATTTT.

The rearrangement uses TRBV5-8 and TRBJ1-4, with 10 bases matching TRBD1. Trimming at V came to 4 bases and at J to 7 bases, leaving 4 bases not matched to a gene. The CDR3 loop spans 14 amino acids. CDR1 is SGHTS, CDR2 YDEGEE, per germline. The CDR3 sequence: CASSKRDRGEKLFF. CDR3 nucleotides: TGTGCCAGCAGCAAGCGGGACAGGGGTGAAAAACTGTTTTTT.

The rearrangement links TRBV9 to TRBJ2-7; the D call may be TRBD1 or TRBD2 (5 bases each). Germline V gene sequence: CDR1 SGDLS, CDR2 YYNGEE. The V end was cut by 3 bases, the J end by 1 base, with 11 bases between. The CDR3 consists of 14 residues. This CDR3 is CASSARDRSYEQYF. The CDR3 region has the DNA TGTGCCAGCAGCGCCAGGGACCGTTCCTACGAGCAGTACTTC.

The chain links TRBV27 to TRBJ2-7; D unresolved. CDR1 MNHEY and CDR2 SMNVEV come from the germline V gene (reference sequence). Trimming pared 2 bases from V and 5 bases from J, leaving 16 bases between. The CDR3 spans 15 residues. The CDR3 region has the DNA TGTGCCAGCAGTTTACCCCACACGGGTTGCCACGAGCAGTACTTC. It is translated as CASSLPHTGCHEQYF.

Only one count was recorded for this clone. The chain carries TRBV2 and TRBJ1-1; TRBD1 matches at 7 bases. CDR1 is SNHLY and CDR2 is FYNNEI in the germline V gene. Losses at the gene ends were 5 bases for V and 2 bases for J; bases not matched to a gene: 14. The length of the CDR3 is 17 residues. This CDR3 is CASSLGTASYVNTEAFF. DNA for the CDR3: TGTGCCAGCAGTTTAGGGACAGCCTCGTATGTTAACACTGAAGCTTTCTTT. The variable domain in full, completed from reference TRBV2 and TRBJ1-1, reads EPEVTQTPSHQVTQMGQEVILRCVPISNHLYFYWYRQILGQKVEFLVSFYNNEISEKSEIFDDQFSVERPDGSNFTLKIRSTKLEDSAMYFCASSLGTASYVNTEAFFGQGTRLTVV.

V gene TRBV29-1 combines with J gene TRBJ1-1, with D unresolved. The CDR3 extends over 14 amino acids. From germline, CDR1 is SQVTM and CDR2 ANQGSEA. V gave up 3 bases and J gave up 4 bases, with 15 bases separating them. CDR3: CSVDIQGSSTEAFF. CDR3 in DNA: TGCAGCGTTGATATCCAAGGCTCGAGCACTGAAGCTTTCTTT.